This section outlines one T cell receptor (beta chain) sequence together with its context. Its antigen is still unknown. Trimming cost V 1 base and J 4 bases, with 11 bases left between them. The CDR3 has 14 residues. The V gene's germline CDR1 is LNHDA and CDR2 SQIVND (reference sequence). TCRdb processed the reads anew with MiXCR; each CDR3 protein has one entry. The sample carries about 530,000 distinct CDR3 sequences, 26% recorded once. This entry belongs to a study of T cell repertoires in cytomegalovirus infection. The study, taken as a whole, reports: It was HLA-C-restricted CMV-specific TCR beta clonotypes that dominated the response ex vivo.

This chain uses TRBV19 with TRBJ2-7; unclear D gene. Material for sequencing was PBMCs. The TCR was taken from a human donor in good health (CMV status not recorded). Some clones in this sample may be carry-over from other donors' samples. The DNA of the CDR3 is TGTGCCAGTAGTATAGCGACTCCCGAATACGAGCAGTACTTC. This translates into CASSIATPEYEQYF. The full variable domain, completed using reference TRBV19 and TRBJ2-7, is DGGITQSPKYLFRKEGQNVTLSCEQNLNHDAMYWYRQDPGQGLRLIYYSQIVNDFQKGDIAEGYSVSREKKESFPLTVTSAQKNPTAFYLCASSIATPEYEQYFGPGTRLTVT.